A single sample gave rise to the 8 T cell receptor beta chains below, sequenced in a study of T cell responses to AZD1222 COVID-19 vaccine. The repertoire was sequenced with immunoSEQ multiplex PCR; TCRdb's copy has only in-frame clones and lacks some. The data show roughly 80,000 clones, with about 90% seen just once and less than 5.5% held by the top ten. The sample in question was peripheral blood, obtained on day 0 of MenACWY control vaccination. These receptors came from an adult in good health.

The CDR3 here is CSVELAEGQFF. DNA for the CDR3: TGCAGCGTTGAACTAGCTGAAGGGCAGTTCTTC. The gene calls are TRBV29-1 and TRBJ2-1; D perhaps matches TRBD2 (5 bases). This CDR3 spans 11 amino acids. V lost 2 bases and J lost 12, with 11 bases in between. Germline V gene lookup returns CDR1 SQVTM and CDR2 ANQGSEA.

The genes are TRBV12-2 and TRBJ2-1; TRBD2 was called by the table and not checked on the DNA. TRBV12-2 is labeled a pseudogene. This CDR3 region has 24 residues. For the CDR3, the DNA is TGTGCAAGTCGCTTAGCGTACGCACCTCGAGAGACAGAAGAACTTACTAGCGTTTTAAATGAGCAGTTCTTC. This sequence encodes CASRLAYAPRETEELTSVLNEQFF.

This sequence joins TRBV27 and TRBJ1-3; the match to TRBD1 covers 7 bases. CDR1 and CDR2 (germline): MNHEY, SMNVEV (reference sequence). The CDR3 is 14 amino acids. Trimming took 6 bases from V and 2 from J; bases not matched to a gene: 4. The CDR3 bases are TGTGCCAGCAGAGCCGGGACAGCTGGAAACACCATATATTTT. It specifies CASRAGTAGNTIYF.

V and J are TRBV10-1 and TRBJ1-5; D may be TRBD1 (5 bases). Germline V CDR1 and CDR2: WNHNN, SYGVQD (reference sequence). Trimming cost V 7 bases and J 0 bases, with 22 bases left between them. CDR3 size: 18 residues. CDR3 bases: TGCGCCAGCAACAGCGGCTTGAGCGGGACTTATAGCAATCAGCCCCAGCATTTT. It is translated as CASNSGLSGTYSNQPQHF.

This chain uses TRBV24-1 with TRBJ2-2, with D hard to call. CDR1 and CDR2 from the germline V gene are KGHDR and SFDVKD. The CDR3 sequence is 12 residues long. V was trimmed by 1 base and J by 7 bases, leaving 3 bases between them. The CDR3 region has the DNA TGTGCCACCAGTGATTTTTACGGGGAGCTGTTTTTT. Protein: CATSDFYGELFF.

This clone was observed a few times. J is TRBJ2-7 and V is TRBV5-4; 9 bases agree with TRBD1. With V trimmed by 2 bases and J by 11 bases, 5 bases remained unmatched. The germline V gene has CDR1 SGHNT and CDR2 YYREEE (reference sequence). The CDR3 runs to 12 residues. CDR3 nucleotide sequence: TGTGCCAGCAGCTTACAACAGGGGGCGAAGTACTTC. Translation gives CASSLQQGAKYF.

The chain combines TRBV12-3 or TRBV12-4 with TRBJ1-4; D gene uncertain. Between the trimmed V and J ends, which lost 3 bases and 6 bases, there was a span of 5 bases. This CDR3 is built from 12 residues. The CDR3 nucleotides are TGTGCCAGCAGTTTCAATGATGAAAAACTGTTTTTT. The encoded protein is CASSFNDEKLFF.

J is TRBJ1-5 and V is TRBV18; TRBD1 aligns across 9 bases. Unmatched junction bases numbered 9, after V lost 4 bases and J lost 5 bases. This CDR3 spans 16 amino acids. Germline V gene lookup returns CDR1 KGHSH and CDR2 LQKENI. The CDR3 loop is CASSRGVRTGDQPQHF. In DNA form, the CDR3 reads TGTGCCAGCTCACGCGGTGTCCGGACAGGGGATCAGCCCCAGCATTTT.